This T cell receptor (beta chain) was recorded in a study of glioma-infiltrating T cells after dendritic cell vaccination. Study-wide context: Treatment, given 2003 to 2012, was autologous tumor lysate-pulsed dendritic cell vaccination. Dendritic cells derived from monocytes and pulsed with autologous tumor lysate formed the vaccine.

Generated by immunoSEQ multiplex PCR, the TCRdb table keeps only in-frame clones and is missing some. The table has tens of thousands of clones, approximately 78% seen once. V lost 0 bases and J lost 0; bases outside the gene matches: 9. CDR1 MNHNS and CDR2 SASEGT come from the germline V gene. The CDR3 consists of 18 residues. The time point is: after dendritic cell vaccination, including at tumor progression/relapse. Fresh-frozen tumor tissue and more than two years of survival data were available for all. PBMC sampling occurred before vaccination, two weeks after the third dose, and at progression.

The sequencing used blood, collected after dendritic cell vaccination. The origin of this receptor is a human donor with glioblastoma. This rearrangement joins TRBV6-1 to TRBJ2-3; 7 bases fit TRBD2. This CDR3 reads CASSEAPWLAVSTDTQYF. For the CDR3, the DNA is TGTGCCAGCAGTGAAGCGCCATGGCTAGCGGTTAGCACAGATACGCAGTATTTT.